One and the same sample provided the 28 T cell receptor beta chains below, sequenced in a study of shared clonotypes between healthy human individuals. Profiling relied on immunoSEQ multiplex PCR, and the TCRdb table lists in-frame clones only, not all of them. The sample includes about 1.1 million clones, 60% to 85% of them seen just once. Sequencing was performed on memory CD4+ T cells from PBMCs. Subset specified: CD45RA-negative fraction. Receptors originate from a man aged 18-30 years in good health. Some clones in this sample may be carry-over from other donors' samples.

The chain carries TRBV6-6 and TRBJ2-4, with 9 positions matching TRBD2. V shed 5 bases and J 4 bases; nucleotides not matched to a gene: 3. Germline CDR1 is MNHNY and CDR2 is SVGAGI (reference sequence). CDR3 length: 14 amino acids. The CDR3 loop reads CASSLAGFKNIQYF. The CDR3 bases are TGTGCCAGCAGTCTAGCGGGATTTAAAAACATTCAGTACTTC.

The sample holds one count of this clone. CDR3 residues: CASQKTPPWGVGAFF. CDR3 DNA sequence: TGTGCCAGCCAGAAAACACCGCCTTGGGGGGTAGGAGCTTTCTTT. V is TRBV6-5 and J is TRBJ1-1; D perhaps matches TRBD1 (5 bases). Deletions cut 8 bases from V and 10 bases from J, with 26 bases between. This CDR3 spans 15 amino acids. Germline CDR1 and CDR2: MNHEY and SVGAGI.

Worth noting for this clone: A much larger clone lies one base from this, so it may be a read error. Other DNA sequences in this sample translate to the same CDR3. The V and J genes are TRBV5-1 and TRBJ2-3, with D possibly being TRBD1 (6 bases). The CDR3 runs 14 residues. Trimming cost V 5 bases and J 0 bases, with 10 bases left between them. Germline assignment: CDR1 SGHRS and CDR2 YFSETQ. CDR3 amino acids: CASRDSSSTDTQYF. The CDR3 DNA reads as TGCGCCAGCAGGGACAGCTCTAGCACAGATACGCAGTATTTT.

This clone turned up a few times. The genes are TRBV15 and TRBJ2-1, with 8 bases aligning to TRBD2. The germline V gene encodes CDR1 LNHNV and CDR2 YYDKDF (reference sequence). The CDR3 is made up of 15 amino acids. V lost 3 bases to trimming and J lost 0 bases; unmatched junction nucleotides: 1. The CDR3 here is CATSRTSVSYNEQFF. In DNA form, the CDR3 reads TGTGCCACCAGCAGGACTAGCGTCTCCTACAATGAGCAGTTCTTC.

The chain joins TRBV28 to TRBJ2-7, with 13 bases lining up with TRBD2. Germline V gene data show CDR1 as MDHEN and CDR2 as SYDVKM. This CDR3 contains 15 residues. V was pared by 4 bases and J by 6 bases, with 6 bases of the junction left unmatched. The CDR3 region has the DNA TGTGCCAGCAGTTCCTTGACTAGCGGGAGGTTCGAGCAGTACTTC. Its translation is CASSSLTSGRFEQYF.

The chain recombines TRBV30 with TRBJ2-6; D possibly matches TRBD1 or TRBD2 (5 bases each). CDR3 size: 13 residues. The V gene's germline CDR1 is GTSNPN and CDR2 SVGIG (reference sequence). The CDR3 region is CARGHSGANVLTF. CDR3 bases: TGTGCGAGGGGCCACTCTGGGGCCAACGTCCTGACTTTC.

J is TRBJ2-2 and V is TRBV10-3; 9 nucleotides align to TRBD1. The junction had 15 bases not matched to a gene; V was cut back by 10 bases and J by 6 bases. The CDR3 runs 16 residues. CDR1 and CDR2 (germline): ENHRY, SYGVKD. CDR3 protein: CATGGQGRVVPGELFF. CDR3 nucleotides: TGTGCCACCGGAGGACAGGGGCGGGTTGTTCCCGGGGAGCTGTTTTTT.

The V gene is TRBV19, the J gene TRBJ2-2; D call uncertain. The CDR3 is 14 amino acids. V lost 3 bases, J lost 4 bases, and 9 bases lay in between. Germline CDR1 LNHDA, CDR2 SQIVND (reference sequence). CDR3 DNA sequence: TGTGCCAGTAGTATTAGTTGGGGCACCGGGGAGCTGTTTTTT. Translation gives CASSISWGTGELFF.

The V gene is TRBV28, the J gene TRBJ2-7; 10 bases line up with TRBD1. With V trimmed by 5 bases and J by 7 bases, 8 bases remained unmatched. The CDR3 runs to 14 residues. The germline V gene encodes CDR1 MDHEN and CDR2 SYDVKM. The chain's CDR3 is CASSPPDRGQEQYF. CDR3 DNA: TGTGCCAGCAGTCCTCCTGACAGGGGGCAAGAGCAGTACTTC.

The chain links TRBV19 to TRBJ1-5, with a weak D call TRBD1 (6 bases). CDR1 and CDR2 (germline): LNHDA, SQIVND (reference sequence). The CDR3 length is 15 residues. Trimming shortened V by 1 base and J by 6 bases, and 13 bases separated the two germline ends. The CDR3 nucleotides read TGTGCCAGTAGTATAGCACAGGGTGTGGGTCAGCCCCAGCATTTT. This gives the protein CASSIAQGVGQPQHF. The complete variable domain, with remaining parts taken from reference TRBV19 and TRBJ1-5, reads DGGITQSPKYLFRKEGQNVTLSCEQNLNHDAMYWYRQDPGQGLRLIYYSQIVNDFQKGDIAEGYSVSREKKESFPLTVTSAQKNPTAFYLCASSIAQGVGQPQHFGDGTRLSIL.

The chain combines TRBV7-9 with TRBJ2-3; perhaps TRBD1 as D (6 bases). The CDR3 is 16 amino acids. V lost 3 bases and J lost 1, with 14 bases in between. Per germline, CDR1 SEHNR and CDR2 FQNEAQ (reference sequence). CDR3 bases: TGTGCCAGCAGCTTTGGGGGCAATCGTGGCACAGATACGCAGTATTTT. Translation gives CASSFGGNRGTDTQYF. The variable domain in full, completed from reference TRBV7-9 and TRBJ2-3, reads DTGVSQNPRHKITKRGQNVTFRCDPISEHNRLYWYRQTLGQGPEFLTYFQNEAQLEKSRLLSDRFSAERPKGSFSTLEIQRTEQGDSAMYLCASSFGGNRGTDTQYFGPGTRLTVL.

The gene calls are TRBV4-2 and TRBJ2-3; no reliable D call. CDR3 size: 17 residues. Trimming removed 0 bases at V and 0 bases at J, with 13 bases between. CDR1 is LGHNA, CDR2 YNFKEQ, per germline. CDR3: CASSQDYLQQSTDTQYF. CDR3 bases: TGTGCCAGCAGCCAAGATTATCTCCAGCAGAGCACAGATACGCAGTATTTT.

The chain combines TRBV9 with TRBJ2-1, with 13 bases aligning to TRBD2. CDR1 and CDR2 (germline): SGDLS, YYNGEE. This CDR3 has 17 amino acids. V dropped 7 bases and J dropped 0; count of bases not matched to a gene: 7. CDR3 region: CASGKGTSGVSYNEQFF. For the CDR3, the DNA is TGTGCCAGCGGGAAAGGGACTAGCGGGGTCTCCTACAATGAGCAGTTCTTC.

This sequence joins TRBV11-1 and TRBJ2-5; no firm D call. The DNA end is a closer match to TRBJ2-7, so the J assignment may be wrong. Germline lookup yields CDR1 SGHAT and CDR2 FQDESV (reference sequence). The CDR3 consists of 14 residues. The CDR3 region has the DNA TGTGCCAGCAGCTTAGGGCTCGACTCCTACGAGCAGTACTTC. This gives the protein CASSLGLDSYEQYF.

The V and J genes are TRBV30 and TRBJ1-5, with no clear D. Trimming cost V 1 base and J 5 bases, with 12 bases left between them. CDR3 length: 14 residues. Per germline, CDR1 GTSNPN and CDR2 SVGIG (reference sequence). This CDR3 is CAWSGKGSDQPQHF. The CDR3 DNA follows: TGTGCCTGGAGTGGAAAGGGATCCGATCAGCCCCAGCATTTT.

J is TRBJ2-6 and V is TRBV30; the D gene is possibly TRBD2 (5 bases). Trimming removed 8 bases at V and 0 bases at J, with 14 bases between. The germline V gene encodes CDR1 GTSNPN and CDR2 SVGIG (reference sequence). This CDR3 contains 15 residues. This chain's CDR3 is CASGLSSSGANVLTF. CDR3 DNA: TGTGCCAGCGGACTTTCGAGCTCTGGGGCCAACGTCCTGACTTTC.

This chain links TRBV29-1 with TRBJ1-1, with 7 bases fitting TRBD1. This CDR3 has 12 residues. Trimming cost V 6 bases and J 3 bases; bases outside gene matches: 4. Germline loops: CDR1 SQVTM, CDR2 ANQGSEA. For the CDR3, the DNA is TGCAGCGTAAACAGGGGCGACACTGAAGCTTTCTTT. This sequence encodes CSVNRGDTEAFF.

The chain joins TRBV18 to TRBJ2-7; TRBD2 agrees at 10 bases. Trimming removed 5 bases from V and 1 base from J; junction bases left unmatched: 5. Germline V gene sequence: CDR1 KGHSH, CDR2 LQKENI. This CDR3 comprises 15 residues. CDR3 amino acids: CASSYRTSGSYEQYF. The CDR3 region has the DNA TGTGCCAGCTCATACCGGACTAGCGGATCCTACGAGCAGTACTTC.

The rearrangement links TRBV11-2 to TRBJ2-6; TRBD2 might be the D (6 bases). Between the trimmed V and J ends, which lost 4 bases and 2 bases, there was a span of 15 bases. The CDR3 is 17 amino acids. CDR1 SGHAT and CDR2 FQNNGV come from the germline V gene. The CDR3 spells CASSWGLASPGANVLTF. The CDR3 DNA reads as TGTGCCAGCAGCTGGGGACTGGCTTCCCCTGGGGCCAACGTCCTGACTTTC.

This clone was detected a few times. The J gene is TRBJ1-2, the V gene TRBV7-2, with D possibly being TRBD1 (6 bases). CDR3 length: 16 residues. Germline CDR1 SGHTA, CDR2 FQGNSA. Deletions cut 0 bases from V and 7 bases from J, with 18 bases between. CDR3 DNA sequence: TGTGCCAGCAGCTTAGCTGGGTGGGGGGGCGCAAGTGGCTACACCTTC. Protein sequence: CASSLAGWGGASGYTF.

The chain links TRBV6-5 to TRBJ1-5; D remains unclear. The CDR3 contains 12 residues. CDR1 is MNHEY and CDR2 is SVGAGI in the germline V gene. V shed 8 bases and J shed 3 bases, with 8 bases lying between them. CDR3 sequence reads: CASSGPNQPQHF. The CDR3 nucleotides are TGTGCCAGCTCCGGGCCCAATCAGCCCCAGCATTTT.

V and J are TRBV19 and TRBJ1-1; D remains ambiguous. CDR1 is LNHDA, CDR2 SQIVND, per germline (reference sequence). V gave up 3 bases and J gave up 6 bases, with 11 bases separating them. This CDR3 contains 13 residues. The CDR3 DNA is TGTGCCAGTAGTATCGGTTGGGGTCCTGAAGCTTTCTTT. It is translated as CASSIGWGPEAFF. Complete variable domain (other parts from reference TRBV19 and TRBJ1-1): DGGITQSPKYLFRKEGQNVTLSCEQNLNHDAMYWYRQDPGQGLRLIYYSQIVNDFQKGDIAEGYSVSREKKESFPLTVTSAQKNPTAFYLCASSIGWGPEAFFGQGTRLTVV.

V usage is TRBV11-2 and J usage is TRBJ2-1; possible D gene TRBD2, 7 bases. The V gene's germline CDR1 is SGHAT and CDR2 FQNNGV. The CDR3 consists of 19 residues. V gave up 5 bases and J gave up 4 bases, with 27 bases separating them. The CDR3 DNA reads as TGTGCCAGCAGCCCTCGATCTGGGGGGGGCAGGGGTCCATACAATGAGCAGTTCTTC. Its translation: CASSPRSGGGRGPYNEQFF. The whole variable domain, remainder taken from reference TRBV11-2 and TRBJ2-1, is EAGVAQSPRYKIIEKRQSVAFWCNPISGHATLYWYQQILGQGPKLLIQFQNNGVVDDSQLPKDRFSAERLKGVDSTLKIQPAKLEDSAVYLCASSPRSGGGRGPYNEQFFGPGTRLTVL.

This clone came up once. One junction end disagrees with the germline gene, perhaps due to a read error. The chain carries TRBV5-4 and TRBJ1-1; D possibly corresponds to TRBD1 (6 bases). Per the germline V gene, CDR1 is SGHNT and CDR2 is YYREEE (reference sequence). The CDR3 is made up of 15 amino acids. In nucleotides, the CDR3 is TGTGCCAGCAGCGTACGTACTTCGGGGGGCACTGAAGCCTTCTTT. Translated: CASSVRTSGGTEAFF.

The chain couples TRBV5-4 to TRBJ2-7; 10 nucleotides match TRBD1. Trimming removed 3 bases from V and 2 bases from J; junction bases left unmatched: 8. The germline V gene encodes CDR1 SGHNT and CDR2 YYREEE (reference sequence). This CDR3 is built from 16 residues. The CDR3: CASSSPPGQGTYEQYF. In nucleotides, the CDR3 is TGTGCCAGCAGCTCACCGCCGGGACAGGGGACCTACGAGCAGTACTTC.

Turning to this clone: Other DNA sequences from this sample encode an identical CDR3 as well. The gene calls are TRBV11-2 and TRBJ1-2, with a tentative D call TRBD1 (6 bases). The V gene lost 5 bases and the J gene lost 2 bases, with 9 bases spanning the gap. This CDR3 contains 13 residues. Germline V gives CDR1 SGHAT, CDR2 FQNNGV. The CDR3 sequence: CASSPDSNYGYTF. CDR3 nucleotides: TGTGCCAGCAGCCCGGACAGCAACTATGGCTACACCTTC. Based on the CDR3 plus reference TRBV11-2 and TRBJ1-2, the full variable domain is EAGVAQSPRYKIIEKRQSVAFWCNPISGHATLYWYQQILGQGPKLLIQFQNNGVVDDSQLPKDRFSAERLKGVDSTLKIQPAKLEDSAVYLCASSPDSNYGYTFGSGTRLTVV.

The rearrangement links TRBV28 to TRBJ1-4; 7 nucleotides align to TRBD1. Germline-derived CDR1 and CDR2 are MDHEN and SYDVKM. The junction had 8 bases not matched to a gene; V was cut back by 5 bases and J by 5 bases. The CDR3 loop spans 15 amino acids. CDR3 in amino acids: CASSKGAHQNEKLFF. DNA of the CDR3: TGTGCCAGCAGTAAGGGGGCGCATCAAAATGAAAAACTGTTTTTT.

The chain links TRBV6-1 to TRBJ1-2; D may be TRBD1 (5 bases). In germline, CDR1 is MNHNS, CDR2 SASEGT. V lost 7 bases and J lost 4, with 13 bases in between. The CDR3 contains 13 residues. The CDR3 protein is CASNPGTLYGYTF. CDR3 DNA: TGTGCCAGCAACCCCGGGACTCTCTATGGCTACACCTTC.